This entry lists 19 T cell receptor beta chains sequenced from one sample in a study of blood T cell repertoires in COVID-19. The repertoire was sequenced with immunoSEQ multiplex PCR; TCRdb's copy has only in-frame clones and lacks some. The table records roughly 310,000 clones, around 90% of them present only once. The sequenced sample consisted of peripheral blood. The source of these receptors is a woman aged 25 to 39 with COVID-19, enrolled during active disease.

The chain uses TRBV5-1 and TRBJ1-1, with TRBD1 identical over 7 bases. In germline, CDR1 is SGHRS, CDR2 YFSETQ. V dropped 0 bases and J dropped 1; count of bases not matched to a gene: 0. This CDR3 has 14 residues. CDR3 sequence reads: CASSLGTGNTEAFF. DNA for the CDR3: TGCGCCAGCAGCTTGGGGACAGGGAACACTGAAGCTTTCTTT. The full variable domain, with the rest looked up from reference TRBV5-1 and TRBJ1-1, is KAGVTQTPRYLIKTRGQQVTLSCSPISGHRSVSWYQQTPGQGLQFLFEYFSETQRNKGNFPGRFSGRQFSNSRSEMNVSTLELGDSALYLCASSLGTGNTEAFFGQGTRLTVV.

This clone was counted a single time. This sequence joins TRBV5-6 and TRBJ2-3; TRBD2 matches at 14 bases. The J segment lost 3 bases and the V segment lost 4 bases, leaving 7 bases of the junction unmatched. Germline V gene sequence: CDR1 SGHDT, CDR2 YYEEEE. This CDR3 has 17 amino acids. CDR3 DNA sequence: TGTGCCAGCAGCCCATCGACTAGCGGGGGGGAGACAGATACGCAGTATTTT. Amino acids: CASSPSTSGGETDTQYF.

The chain is built from TRBV9 and TRBJ2-7, with D possibly TRBD2 on 6 matching bases. From germline, CDR1 is SGDLS and CDR2 YYNGEE. CDR3 length equals 14 residues. V was trimmed by 1 base and J by 1 base, leaving 9 bases between them. The CDR3 sequence is CASSVYGTSYEQYF. DNA for the CDR3: TGTGCCAGCAGCGTATACGGGACTTCCTACGAGCAGTACTTC. Complete variable domain (other parts from reference TRBV9 and TRBJ2-7): DSGVTQTPKHLITATGQRVTLRCSPRSGDLSVYWYQQSLDQGLQFLIQYYNGEERAKGNILERFSAQQFPDLHSELNLSSLELGDSALYFCASSVYGTSYEQYFGPGTRLTVT.

The V gene is TRBV28, the J gene TRBJ2-7, with 12 bases that match TRBD2. The CDR3 is 14 amino acids. V lost 5 bases and J lost 8; bases outside the gene matches: 7. Germline CDR1 and CDR2: MDHEN and SYDVKM. The CDR3 here is CASSATSGSSKQYF. The CDR3 DNA follows: TGTGCCAGCAGTGCGACTAGCGGGAGTTCCAAGCAGTACTTC.

V gene TRBV29-1 combines with J gene TRBJ1-2, with 7 bases aligning to TRBD1. The CDR3 is 13 residues long. V shed 6 bases and J 4 bases; nucleotides not matched to a gene: 8. Per germline, CDR1 SQVTM and CDR2 ANQGSEA. CDR3 amino acids: CSVVDRASYGYTF. CDR3 DNA sequence: TGCAGCGTCGTAGACAGGGCCAGCTATGGCTACACCTTC.

V gene TRBV19 combines with J gene TRBJ1-1; 10 bases line up with TRBD1. The junction had 6 bases not matched to a gene; V was cut back by 3 bases and J by 5 bases. The CDR3 spans 15 residues. The germline CDR1 and CDR2 sequences are LNHDA and SQIVND (reference sequence). The CDR3 region is CASSILGTGETEAFF. CDR3 sequence (DNA): TGTGCCAGTAGTATCTTAGGGACAGGGGAAACTGAAGCTTTCTTT.

The chain carries TRBV19 and TRBJ1-3, with D perhaps matching TRBD1 (5 bases). Germline CDR1 is LNHDA and CDR2 is SQIVND (reference sequence). CDR3 length: 14 residues. Deletions cut 6 bases from V and 0 bases from J, with 9 bases between. The CDR3 DNA sequence: TGTGCCAGTAGACCGACAGTCTCTGGAAACACCATATATTTT. Translation: CASRPTVSGNTIYF.

V and J are TRBV19 and TRBJ1-1; D remains unclear. V was shortened by 3 bases and J by 10 bases, with 15 bases between the two germline ends. Germline V gives CDR1 LNHDA, CDR2 SQIVND (reference sequence). The CDR3 runs 13 residues. In DNA, the CDR3 is TGTGCCAGTAGTATTCGAGGGAACGAACCAGCTTTCTTT. It is translated as CASSIRGNEPAFF.

The chain recombines TRBV5-3 with TRBJ1-1, with a weak D call TRBD1 (6 bases). TRBV5-3 is recorded as an ORF, its role being uncertain. There are 14 residues in the CDR3. The V end lost 2 bases, the J end lost 4 bases, and 12 bases lay between the germline ends. The CDR3 nucleotides are TGTGCCAGAAGCTTCGCGGGGGCGAGCACTGAAGCTTTCTTT. Protein product: CARSFAGASTEAFF.

The J gene is TRBJ1-5, the V gene TRBV2; 7 bases are shared with TRBD1. The CDR3 loop spans 14 amino acids. With 7 bases clipped from V and 1 base from J, the junction kept 4 bases outside the gene matches. CDR1 is SNHLY and CDR2 is FYNNEI in the germline V gene. Written as DNA, the CDR3 is TGTGCCAGCACCTCAGGGGGGAGCAATCAGCCCCAGCATTTT. Amino acids: CASTSGGSNQPQHF. The full variable domain, rest sourced from reference TRBV2 and TRBJ1-5, is EPEVTQTPSHQVTQMGQEVILRCVPISNHLYFYWYRQILGQKVEFLVSFYNNEISEKSEIFDDQFSVERPDGSNFTLKIRSTKLEDSAMYFCASTSGGSNQPQHFGDGTRLSIL.

V gene TRBV2 combines with J gene TRBJ2-7, with D uncertain. The CDR3 is 16 residues long. Germline-derived CDR1 and CDR2 are SNHLY and FYNNEI. The germline V and J ends were trimmed by 3 bases and 6 bases, with 21 bases remaining between them. The CDR3 here is CASSDSLGNPNGEQYF. CDR3 nucleotides: TGTGCCAGCAGTGATTCGCTAGGCAACCCTAACGGCGAGCAGTACTTC.

This chain uses TRBV2 with TRBJ2-7; 9 positions agree with TRBD1. Trimming took 6 bases from V and 6 from J; bases not matched to a gene: 9. CDR1 and CDR2 (germline): SNHLY, FYNNEI. This CDR3 region has 14 residues. The CDR3 sequence is CASSTRTGATEQYF. In nucleotides, the CDR3 is TGTGCCAGCAGCACCAGGACAGGGGCCACCGAGCAGTACTTC.

V and J are TRBV2 and TRBJ2-1; weak D call: TRBD2 (6 bases). The germline V and J ends were trimmed by 9 bases and 7 bases, with 10 bases remaining between them. The CDR3 runs 11 residues. CDR1 SNHLY and CDR2 FYNNEI come from the germline V gene. CDR3 sequence (DNA): TGTGCCAGTCACGGGGGAAATGAGCAGTTCTTC. The encoded protein is CASHGGNEQFF.

The genes are TRBV3-1 (or the pseudogene TRBV3-2) and TRBJ1-1; D is possibly TRBD1 (6 bases). The CDR3 loop spans 14 amino acids. Trimming took off 5 bases at V and 1 base at J, with 11 bases between the two ends. Germline V gives CDR1 LGHDT, CDR2 YNNKEL (reference sequence). The CDR3, as DNA: TGTGCCAGCAGCGATCAGGGGAGGAACACTGAAGCTTTCTTT. As protein: CASSDQGRNTEAFF.

The rearrangement uses TRBV27 and TRBJ1-2; a possible D gene is TRBD1 (6 bases). Germline V gene data show CDR1 as MNHEY and CDR2 as SMNVEV (reference sequence). V was shortened by 5 bases and J by 4 bases, with 11 bases between the two germline ends. This CDR3 is built from 13 residues. CDR3 loop: CASSGDTGYGYTF. The CDR3 DNA follows: TGTGCCAGCAGTGGGGACACTGGCTATGGCTACACCTTC.

The chain has TRBV10-3 and TRBJ1-5; TRBD1 might be the D (6 bases). The CDR3 contains 16 residues. Looked up from germline, CDR1 is ENHRY and CDR2 is SYGVKD. V gave up 2 bases and J gave up 7 bases, with 18 bases separating them. The CDR3 coding sequence is TGTGCCATCAGTGAGGCTAGTGGGGGCGCGGTACAGCCCCAGCATTTT. Residues: CAISEASGGAVQPQHF.

This sequence joins TRBV11-3 and TRBJ2-7; 8 bases agree with TRBD1. V trimming: 0 bases; J trimming: 6 bases; junction bases outside the gene matches: 1. CDR1 is SGHNT and CDR2 is YENEEA in the germline V gene. This CDR3 comprises 13 residues. The CDR3 spells CASSLDGTGEQYF. CDR3 sequence (DNA): TGTGCCAGCAGCTTAGACGGGACAGGCGAGCAGTACTTC.

The V and J genes are TRBV7-9 and TRBJ1-6; D may be TRBD1 (5 bases). The germline V and J ends were trimmed by 5 bases and 7 bases, with 15 bases remaining between them. CDR3 length equals 15 residues. The germline V gene has CDR1 SEHNR and CDR2 FQNEAQ (reference sequence). The CDR3 reads CASSPGGPRNSPLHF. The CDR3 bases are TGTGCCAGCAGCCCCGGGGGACCGCGCAATTCACCCCTCCACTTT.

CDR3 residues: CASSVAQDTQYF. CDR3 coding DNA: TGTGCCAGCAGCGTAGCTCAGGATACGCAGTATTTT. V is TRBV9 and J is TRBJ2-3; D gene ambiguous. V dropped 0 bases and J dropped 6 bases, with 5 bases sitting between them. Germline V gene lookup returns CDR1 SGDLS and CDR2 YYNGEE. This CDR3 region has 12 residues. Together with reference TRBV9 and TRBJ2-3, the CDR3 gives the full variable domain: DSGVTQTPKHLITATGQRVTLRCSPRSGDLSVYWYQQSLDQGLQFLIQYYNGEERAKGNILERFSAQQFPDLHSELNLSSLELGDSALYFCASSVAQDTQYFGPGTRLTVL.